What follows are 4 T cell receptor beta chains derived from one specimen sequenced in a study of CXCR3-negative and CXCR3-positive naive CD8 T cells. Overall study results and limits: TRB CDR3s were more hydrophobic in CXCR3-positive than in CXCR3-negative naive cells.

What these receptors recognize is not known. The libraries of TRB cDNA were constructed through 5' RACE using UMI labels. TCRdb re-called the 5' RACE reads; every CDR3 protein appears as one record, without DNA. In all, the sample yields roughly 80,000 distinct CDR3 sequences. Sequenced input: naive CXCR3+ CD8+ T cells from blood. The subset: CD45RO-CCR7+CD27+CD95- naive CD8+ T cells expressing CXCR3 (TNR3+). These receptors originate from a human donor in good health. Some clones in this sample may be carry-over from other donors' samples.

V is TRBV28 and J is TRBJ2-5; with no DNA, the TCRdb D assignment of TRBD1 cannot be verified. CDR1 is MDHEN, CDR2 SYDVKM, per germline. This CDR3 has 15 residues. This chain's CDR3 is CASSAGQGGGETQYF.

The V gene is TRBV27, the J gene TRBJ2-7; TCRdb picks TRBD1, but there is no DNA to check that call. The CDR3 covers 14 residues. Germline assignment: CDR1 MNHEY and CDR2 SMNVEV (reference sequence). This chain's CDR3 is CACSPGQGLYEQYF.

This chain's CDR3 is CASSYEQGANQPQHF. J is TRBJ1-5 and V is TRBV6-6; no DNA is available, so the TRBD1 call from TCRdb remains unchecked. The V gene's germline CDR1 is MNHNY and CDR2 SVGAGI (reference sequence). This CDR3 region has 15 residues.

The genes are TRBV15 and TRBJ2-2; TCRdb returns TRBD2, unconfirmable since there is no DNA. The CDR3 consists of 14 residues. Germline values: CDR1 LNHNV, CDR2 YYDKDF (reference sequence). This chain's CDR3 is CATNKRANTGELFF.